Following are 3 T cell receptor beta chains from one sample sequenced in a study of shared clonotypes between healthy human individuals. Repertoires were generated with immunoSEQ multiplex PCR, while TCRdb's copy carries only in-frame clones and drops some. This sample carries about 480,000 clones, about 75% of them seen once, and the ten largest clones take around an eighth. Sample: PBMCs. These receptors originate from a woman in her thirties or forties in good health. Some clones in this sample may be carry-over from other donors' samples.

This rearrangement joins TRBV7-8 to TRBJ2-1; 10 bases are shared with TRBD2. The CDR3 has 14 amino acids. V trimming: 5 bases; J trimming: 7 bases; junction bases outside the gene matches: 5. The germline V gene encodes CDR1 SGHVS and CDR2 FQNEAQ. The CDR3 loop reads CASSAGLARNEQFF. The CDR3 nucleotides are TGTGCCAGCAGCGCGGGACTAGCGAGGAATGAGCAGTTCTTC.

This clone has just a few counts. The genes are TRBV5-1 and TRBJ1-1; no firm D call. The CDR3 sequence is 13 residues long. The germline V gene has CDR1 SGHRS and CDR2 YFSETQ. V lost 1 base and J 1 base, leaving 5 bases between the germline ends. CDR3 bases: TGCGCCAGCAGCTTGTTACAGAACACTGAAGCTTTCTTT. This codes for CASSLLQNTEAFF.

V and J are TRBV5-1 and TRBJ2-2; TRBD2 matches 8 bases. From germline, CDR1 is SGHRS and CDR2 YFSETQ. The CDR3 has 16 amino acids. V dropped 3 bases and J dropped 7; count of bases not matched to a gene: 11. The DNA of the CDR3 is TGCGCCAGCAGCTCCCCCGGACTAGCCGAACACGGGGAGCTGTTTTTT. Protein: CASSSPGLAEHGELFF.